Below, one T cell receptor beta chain is given with its context. Its antigen is not known. CDR1 and CDR2 from the germline V gene are SEHNR and FQNEAQ (reference sequence). Trimming took 6 bases from V and 10 from J, leaving 13 bases between them. The CDR3 has 12 amino acids. TCRdb used MiXCR to reprocess the reads, holding one entry per CDR3 protein. The sample lists about 52,000 distinct CDR3 sequences; about 19% were seen once. The sample belongs to a study of T cell repertoires in cytomegalovirus infection. For the study at large: Researchers turned to recently identified HLA-C-restricted CMV epitopes as well as well-studied HLA-B-restricted ones. CMV infection plus the matching HLA type was flagged by public TCR beta signatures.

Study observations and caveats: It was HLA-C-restricted CMV-specific TCR beta clonotypes that dominated the response ex vivo. Cumulative frequency (of public TCR beta family members) identified carriers of CMV plus the relevant HLA.

This specimen consisted of CD8+ T cells from cultured PBMCs, obtained from culture after CMV antigen stimulation. This chain connects TRBV7-9 to TRBJ2-1, with D hard to call. This TCR came from a human donor in good health (CMV status not recorded). Some clones in this sample may be carry-over from other donors' samples. CDR3 in DNA: TGTGCCAGCAGTCGTGACGGCCTCGAGCAGTTCTTC. Translating it yields CASSRDGLEQFF.